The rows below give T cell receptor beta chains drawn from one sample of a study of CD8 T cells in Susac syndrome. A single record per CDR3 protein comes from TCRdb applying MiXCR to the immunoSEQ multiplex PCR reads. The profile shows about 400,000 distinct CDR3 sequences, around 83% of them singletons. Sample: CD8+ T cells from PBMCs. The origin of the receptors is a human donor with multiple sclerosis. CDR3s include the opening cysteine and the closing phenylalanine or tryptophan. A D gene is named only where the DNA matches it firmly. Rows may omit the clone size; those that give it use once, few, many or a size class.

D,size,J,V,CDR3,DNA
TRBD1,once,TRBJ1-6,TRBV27,CASTWDSNSPLHF,TGTGCCAGCACCTGGGACAGCAATTCACCCCTCCACTTT
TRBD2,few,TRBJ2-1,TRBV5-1,CASSLGSSGRVDEQFF,TGCGCCAGCAGCTTGGGGTCTAGCGGGAGGGTCGATGAGCAGTTCTTC
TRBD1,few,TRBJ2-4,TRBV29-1,CSVLDREESKNIQYF,TGCAGCGTCTTGGACAGGGAAGAATCCAAAAACATTCAGTACTTC
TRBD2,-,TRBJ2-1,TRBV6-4,CASSESSGGADDEQFF,TGTGCCAGCAGTGAGTCTAGCGGGGGGGCAGATGATGAGCAGTTCTTC
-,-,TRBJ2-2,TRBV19,CASRENTGELFF,TGTGCCAGTAGAGAGAACACCGGGGAGCTGTTTTTT
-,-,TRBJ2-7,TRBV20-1,CSARRLADYEQYF,TGCAGTGCTCGTCGTCTCGCCGATTACGAGCAGTACTTC
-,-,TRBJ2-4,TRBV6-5,CASSYVGEDIQYF,TGTGCCAGCAGTTACGTGGGGGAGGACATTCAGTACTTC
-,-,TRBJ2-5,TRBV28,CASSLIDTNQYF,TGTGCCAGCAGTTTAATAGACACCAACCAGTACTTC
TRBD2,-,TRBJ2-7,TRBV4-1,CASSQEQRGNLPYEQYF,TGCGCCAGCAGCCAAGAACAGCGGGGCAACCTACCCTACGAGCAGTACTTC
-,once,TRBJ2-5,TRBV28,CASSLSTDQETQYF,TGTGCCAGCAGTTTATCGACAGATCAAGAGACCCAGTACTTC
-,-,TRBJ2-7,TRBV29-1,CSVEDVSLEQYF,TGCAGCGTTGAAGATGTGTCCTTGGAGCAGTACTTC
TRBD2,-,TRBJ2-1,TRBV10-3,CAISESRGTGGNEQFF,TGTGCCATCAGTGAGTCGCGGGGAACGGGGGGGAATGAGCAGTTCTTC
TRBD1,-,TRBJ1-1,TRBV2,CARSTGVMNTEAFF,TGTGCCCGATCTACAGGGGTCATGAACACTGAAGCTTTCTTT
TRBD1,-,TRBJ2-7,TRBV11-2,CASSSRQGVNEQYF,TGTGCCAGCAGCTCCAGACAGGGAGTGAACGAGCAGTACTTC
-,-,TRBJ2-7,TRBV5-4,CASSLDLSVAYEQYF,TGTGCCAGCAGCTTGGATTTAAGTGTCGCCTACGAGCAGTACTTC
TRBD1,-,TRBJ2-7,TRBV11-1,CASSLLFGTGSYEQYF,TGTGCCAGCAGCTTACTATTCGGGACAGGTTCCTACGAGCAGTACTTC
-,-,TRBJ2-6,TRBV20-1,CSARDPGSGANVLTF,TGCAGTGCTAGAGATCCTGGCTCTGGGGCCAACGTCCTGACTTTC
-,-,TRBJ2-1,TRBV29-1,CSVERGGVREQFF,TGCAGCGTTGAACGAGGAGGGGTACGGGAGCAGTTCTTC
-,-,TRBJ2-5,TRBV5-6,CASSIGQYWETQYF,TGTGCCAGCAGCATCGGACAGTATTGGGAGACCCAGTACTTC
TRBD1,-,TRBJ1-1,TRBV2,CASSEGGQGKAFF,TGTGCCAGCAGTGAAGGGGGACAGGGGAAAGCTTTCTTT
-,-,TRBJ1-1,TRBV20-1,CSAYREYTEAFF,TGCAGTGCTTACAGGGAGTACACTGAAGCTTTCTTT
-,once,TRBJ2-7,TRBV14,CASSKMGFSYEQYF,TGTGCCAGCAGTAAAATGGGGTTTTCCTACGAGCAGTACTTC
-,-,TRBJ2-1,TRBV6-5,CASSYSTPGTDEQFF,TGTGCCAGCAGTTATAGCACACCGGGGACGGATGAGCAGTTCTTC
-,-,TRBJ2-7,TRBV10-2,CASSEGPPLSYEQYF,TGCGCCAGCAGTGAGGGCCCACCGCTCTCCTACGAGCAGTACTTC
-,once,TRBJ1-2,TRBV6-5,CASSSRSDRPRGGYTF,TGTGCCAGCAGTTCCCGATCAGACCGACCCCGGGGAGGCTACACCTTC
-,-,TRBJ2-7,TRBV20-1,CSARARDRAYEQYF,TGCAGTGCTAGAGCTCGAGACAGAGCCTACGAGCAGTACTTC
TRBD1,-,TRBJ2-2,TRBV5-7,CASSSDRESTGELFF,TGTGCCAGCAGCTCGGACAGGGAAAGTACCGGGGAGCTGTTTTTT
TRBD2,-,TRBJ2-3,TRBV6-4,CASSDTSGGPDTQYF,TGTGCCAGCAGTGATACTAGCGGGGGCCCAGATACGCAGTATTTT
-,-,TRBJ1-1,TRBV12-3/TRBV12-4,CASSFNEEAFF,TGTGCCAGCAGTTTCAATGAGGAAGCTTTCTTT
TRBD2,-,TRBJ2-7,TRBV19,CASRDLGLAGEEQYF,TGTGCCAGTAGGGACCTAGGACTAGCGGGAGAAGAGCAGTACTTC
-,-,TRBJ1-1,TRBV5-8,CASRGNSEAFF,TGTGCCAGCCGGGGGAATAGTGAAGCTTTCTTT
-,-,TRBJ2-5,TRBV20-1,CSARDFLRGLGQETQYF,TGCAGTGCTAGAGATTTTCTCAGGGGTTTGGGGCAAGAGACCCAGTACTTC
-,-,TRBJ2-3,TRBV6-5,CASSLNRVMDTQYF,TGTGCCAGCAGCCTAAACAGGGTGATGGATACGCAGTATTTT
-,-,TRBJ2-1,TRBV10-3,CAISRTKSSYNEQFF,TGTGCCATCAGCCGGACTAAGAGCTCCTACAATGAGCAGTTCTTC
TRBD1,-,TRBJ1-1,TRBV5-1,CASSLDGTGEMNTEAFF,TGCGCCAGCAGCTTGGATGGGACAGGGGAAATGAACACTGAAGCTTTCTTT
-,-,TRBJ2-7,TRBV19,CASSIDGYEQYF,TGTGCCAGTAGTATAGACGGCTACGAGCAGTACTTC
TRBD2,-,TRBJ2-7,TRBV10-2,CASMEASGNEYF,TGCGCCAGCATGGAGGCTAGCGGGAATGAGTACTTC
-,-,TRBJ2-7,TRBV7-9,CASSHWGHDSYEQYF,TGTGCCAGCAGCCATTGGGGCCACGATTCCTACGAGCAGTACTTC
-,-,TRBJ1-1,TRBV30,CAWSPIEGLDTEAFF,TGTGCCTGGAGTCCGATCGAGGGGCTGGACACTGAAGCTTTCTTT
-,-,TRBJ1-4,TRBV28,CASSSGQIQSEKLFF,TGTGCCAGCAGTTCCGGACAGATCCAAAGTGAAAAACTGTTTTTT
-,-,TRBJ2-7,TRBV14,CASSQDPDEQYF,TGTGCCAGCAGCCAAGATCCGGACGAGCAGTACTTC
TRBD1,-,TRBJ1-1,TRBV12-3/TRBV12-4,CASSPVPGQISNTEAFF,TGTGCCAGCAGCCCCGTCCCGGGACAGATATCGAACACTGAAGCTTTCTTT
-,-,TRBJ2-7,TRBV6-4,CASSVSRVSEQYF,TGTGCCAGCAGTGTTTCCAGGGTATCCGAGCAGTACTTC
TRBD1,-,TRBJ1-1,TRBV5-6,CASSRGTGRAEAFF,TGTGCCAGCAGCAGGGGGACAGGGAGGGCTGAAGCTTTCTTT
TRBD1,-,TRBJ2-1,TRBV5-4,CASSLVGGSMNNEQFF,TGTGCCAGCAGCTTGGTAGGGGGCTCCATGAACAATGAGCAGTTCTTC
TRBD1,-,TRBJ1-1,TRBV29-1,CSVYQGGTEAFF,TGCAGCGTTTATCAGGGGGGCACTGAAGCTTTCTTT
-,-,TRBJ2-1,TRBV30,CAWSVHQAGFLDEQFF,TGTGCCTGGAGTGTACACCAAGCAGGGTTTCTGGATGAGCAGTTCTTC
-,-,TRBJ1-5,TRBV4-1,CASSQDRSEQPQHF,TGCGCCAGCAGCCAGGACCGTTCAGAGCAGCCCCAGCATTTT
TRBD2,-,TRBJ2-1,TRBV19,CASSIGDGGTYNEQFF,TGTGCCAGTAGTATAGGGGACGGGGGGACCTACAATGAGCAGTTCTTC
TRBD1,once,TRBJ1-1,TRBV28,CASSLRLGQGRTEAFF,TGTGCCAGCAGTTTAAGATTGGGACAGGGTAGGACTGAAGCTTTCTTT
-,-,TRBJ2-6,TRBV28,CASSLRDILLSGANVLTF,TGTGCCAGCAGTCTCCGGGACATCCTTTTATCTGGGGCCAACGTCCTGACTTTC
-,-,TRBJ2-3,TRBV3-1,CASRDPDVAGDTQYF,TGTGCCAGCAGAGACCCGGACGTCGCGGGGGATACGCAGTATTTT
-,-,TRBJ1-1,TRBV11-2,CASSGIRGATPEAFF,TGTGCCAGCAGCGGAATCAGGGGCGCGACCCCCGAAGCTTTCTTT
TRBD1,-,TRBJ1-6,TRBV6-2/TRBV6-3,CASRRQGENSPLHF,TGTGCCAGCAGGCGACAGGGCGAGAATTCACCCCTCCACTTT
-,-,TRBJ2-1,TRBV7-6,CASSQSPLGVSNEQFF,TGTGCCAGCAGCCAATCACCGCTAGGAGTGAGCAATGAGCAGTTCTTC